This T cell receptor (beta chain) was retrieved from a study of CD8 T cells in Susac syndrome. Reverse transcription of roughly 0.5 to 1 ug RNA was carried out with random hexamers. MiXCR was run by TCRdb on the immunoSEQ multiplex PCR reads, yielding one entry per CDR3 protein. The sample records more than 100,000 distinct CDR3 sequences, 80% being singletons. V was clipped by 1 base and J by 1 base, with 7 bases between them. The CDR3 sequence is 13 residues long. Germline values: CDR1 DFQATT, CDR2 SNEGSKA (reference sequence). This clonotype was sampled from a human donor with multiple sclerosis. V usage is TRBV20-1 and J usage is TRBJ1-1, with unresolved D. Sequencing input: CD8+ T cells from PBMCs. The CDR3 protein is CSARAEGNTEAFF. The CDR3 nucleotides read TGCAGTGCTAGAGCTGAGGGGAACACTGAAGCTTTCTTT.